This T cell receptor (beta chain) came from a study of blood T cells in healthy people across ages. Study findings and constraints: When set beside aged donors, long-lived donors presented more naive CD4+ cells and higher diversity. Getting older went along with TCR beta diversity per million T cells dropping roughly linearly.

Primed by a sample-barcoded 5' primer and a J-beta primer mix, a second PCR proceeded for about 7 to 11 cycles. Sequencing of every sample gave 2.5 million or more CDR3-containing paired-end reads. In TCRdb, the 5' RACE reads were re-called with MiXCR into one record per CDR3 protein. This table holds roughly 570,000 distinct CDR3 sequences, 27% found once. This clonotype came up a few times. The antigen is not known. In germline, CDR1 is LGHNT, CDR2 FRNRAP. This CDR3 has 12 amino acids. Trimming cost V 1 base and J 5 bases, with 5 bases left between them. What was sequenced was blood. This TCR derives from a woman in her seventies in good health. The chain links TRBV12-5 to TRBJ1-1; D not certain. CDR3 in amino acids: CASGLEQTEAFF. The CDR3, as DNA: TGTGCTAGTGGTTTGGAACAGACTGAAGCTTTCTTT.